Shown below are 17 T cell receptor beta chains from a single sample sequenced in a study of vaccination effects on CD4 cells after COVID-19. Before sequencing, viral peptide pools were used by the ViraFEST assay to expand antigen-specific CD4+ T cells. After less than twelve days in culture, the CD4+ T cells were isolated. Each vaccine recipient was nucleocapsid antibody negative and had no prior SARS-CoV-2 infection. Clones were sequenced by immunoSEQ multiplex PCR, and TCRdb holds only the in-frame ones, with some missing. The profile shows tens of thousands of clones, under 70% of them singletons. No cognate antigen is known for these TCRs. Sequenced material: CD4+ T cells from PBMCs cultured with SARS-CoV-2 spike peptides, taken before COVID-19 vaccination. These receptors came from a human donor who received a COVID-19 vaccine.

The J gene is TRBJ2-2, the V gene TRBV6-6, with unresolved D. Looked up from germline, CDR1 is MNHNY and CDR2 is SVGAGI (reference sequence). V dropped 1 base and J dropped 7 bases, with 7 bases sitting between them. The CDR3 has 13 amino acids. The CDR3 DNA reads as TGTGCCAGCAGTTACTTCTTGGGCGGGGAGCTGTTTTTT. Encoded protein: CASSYFLGGELFF.

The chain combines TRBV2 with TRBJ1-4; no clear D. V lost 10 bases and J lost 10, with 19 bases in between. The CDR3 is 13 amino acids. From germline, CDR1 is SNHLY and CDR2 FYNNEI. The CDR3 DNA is TGTGCCACCAGGATCTCCGCGAACGGAAAACTGTTTTTT. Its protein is CATRISANGKLFF.

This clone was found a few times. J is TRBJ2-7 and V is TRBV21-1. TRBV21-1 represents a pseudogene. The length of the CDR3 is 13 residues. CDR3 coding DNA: TGTGCCAGCAGCAAAGAAGGATTCCACGAGCAGTACTTC. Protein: CASSKEGFHEQYF.

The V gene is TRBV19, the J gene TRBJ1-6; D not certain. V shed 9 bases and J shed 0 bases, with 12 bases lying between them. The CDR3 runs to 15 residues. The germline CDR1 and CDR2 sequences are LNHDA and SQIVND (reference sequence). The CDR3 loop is CASTSGSSYNSPLHF. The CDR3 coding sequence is TGTGCCAGCACGTCGGGGAGCTCCTATAATTCACCCCTCCACTTT.

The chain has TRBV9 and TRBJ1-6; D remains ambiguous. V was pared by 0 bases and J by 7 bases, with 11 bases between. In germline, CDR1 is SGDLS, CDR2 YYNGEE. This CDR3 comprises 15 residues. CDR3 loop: CASSVDSPNNSPLHF. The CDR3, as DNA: TGTGCCAGCAGCGTAGACAGTCCCAACAATTCACCCCTCCACTTT.

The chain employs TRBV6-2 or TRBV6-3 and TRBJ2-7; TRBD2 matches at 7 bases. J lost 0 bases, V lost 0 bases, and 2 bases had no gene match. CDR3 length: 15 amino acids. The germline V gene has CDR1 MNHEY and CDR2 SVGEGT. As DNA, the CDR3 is TGTGCCAGCAGTTACTCGCCTAGCGGCTCCTACGAGCAGTACTTC. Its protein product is CASSYSPSGSYEQYF.

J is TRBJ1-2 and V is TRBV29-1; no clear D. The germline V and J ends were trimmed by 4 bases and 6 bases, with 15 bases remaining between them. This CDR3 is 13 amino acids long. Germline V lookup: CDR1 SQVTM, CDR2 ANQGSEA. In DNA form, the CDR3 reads TGCAGCGTTGGAACCGGTCCCCCTCATGGCTACACCTTC. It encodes CSVGTGPPHGYTF.

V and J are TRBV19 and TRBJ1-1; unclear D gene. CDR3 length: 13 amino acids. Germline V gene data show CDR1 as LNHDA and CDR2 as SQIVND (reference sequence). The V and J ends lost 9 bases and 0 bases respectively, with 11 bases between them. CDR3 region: CASQRILNTEAFF. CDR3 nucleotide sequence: TGTGCCAGCCAGAGAATCTTGAACACTGAAGCTTTCTTT.

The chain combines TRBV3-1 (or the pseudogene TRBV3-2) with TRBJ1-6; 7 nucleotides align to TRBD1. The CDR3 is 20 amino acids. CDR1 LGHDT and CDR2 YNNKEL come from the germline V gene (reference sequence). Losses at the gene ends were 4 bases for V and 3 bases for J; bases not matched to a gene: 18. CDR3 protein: CASSPRDRDRLALYNSPLHF. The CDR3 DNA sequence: TGTGCCAGCAGCCCCCGGGACAGAGACAGGCTTGCACTCTATAATTCACCCCTCCACTTT.

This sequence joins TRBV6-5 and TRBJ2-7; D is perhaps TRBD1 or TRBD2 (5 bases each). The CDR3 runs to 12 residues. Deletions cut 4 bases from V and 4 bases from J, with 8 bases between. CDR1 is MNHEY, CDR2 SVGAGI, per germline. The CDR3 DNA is TGTGCCAGCAGTTTTGAGGGGTACGAGCAGTACTTC. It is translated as CASSFEGYEQYF.

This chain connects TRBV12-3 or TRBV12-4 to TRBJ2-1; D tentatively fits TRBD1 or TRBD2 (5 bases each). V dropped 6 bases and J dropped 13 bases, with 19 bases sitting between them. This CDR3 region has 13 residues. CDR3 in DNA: TGTGCCAGCAGCCTCACCGGGACCAATGGACAGTTCTTC. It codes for CASSLTGTNGQFF.

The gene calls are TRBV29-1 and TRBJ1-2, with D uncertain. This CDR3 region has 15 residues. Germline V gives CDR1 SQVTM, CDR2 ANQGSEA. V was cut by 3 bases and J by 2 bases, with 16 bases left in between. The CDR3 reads CSVDGQGSSNYGYTF. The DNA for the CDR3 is TGCAGCGTTGACGGGCAAGGTTCTTCCAACTATGGCTACACCTTC.

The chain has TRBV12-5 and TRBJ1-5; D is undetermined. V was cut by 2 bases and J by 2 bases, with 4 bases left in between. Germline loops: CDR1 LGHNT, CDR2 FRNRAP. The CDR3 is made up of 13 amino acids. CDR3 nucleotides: TGTGCTAGTGGTTTGAGTGGCAATCAGCCCCAGCATTTT. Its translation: CASGLSGNQPQHF.

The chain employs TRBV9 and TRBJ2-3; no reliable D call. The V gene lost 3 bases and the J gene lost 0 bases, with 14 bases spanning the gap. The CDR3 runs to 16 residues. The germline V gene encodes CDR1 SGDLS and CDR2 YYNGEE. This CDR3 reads CASSALSTRSTDTQYF. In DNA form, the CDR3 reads TGTGCCAGCAGCGCCCTATCGACACGTAGCACAGATACGCAGTATTTT. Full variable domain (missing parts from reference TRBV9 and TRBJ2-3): DSGVTQTPKHLITATGQRVTLRCSPRSGDLSVYWYQQSLDQGLQFLIQYYNGEERAKGNILERFSAQQFPDLHSELNLSSLELGDSALYFCASSALSTRSTDTQYFGPGTRLTVL.

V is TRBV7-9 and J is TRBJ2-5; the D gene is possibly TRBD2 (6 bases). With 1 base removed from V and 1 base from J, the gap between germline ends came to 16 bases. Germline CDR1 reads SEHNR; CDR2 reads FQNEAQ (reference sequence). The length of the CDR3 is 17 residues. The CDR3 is CASSLDRVWGGQETQYF. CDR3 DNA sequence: TGTGCCAGCAGCTTAGATCGTGTGTGGGGAGGCCAAGAGACCCAGTACTTC. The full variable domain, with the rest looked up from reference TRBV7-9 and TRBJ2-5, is DTGVSQNPRHKITKRGQNVTFRCDPISEHNRLYWYRQTLGQGPEFLTYFQNEAQLEKSRLLSDRFSAERPKGSFSTLEIQRTEQGDSAMYLCASSLDRVWGGQETQYFGPGTRLLVL.

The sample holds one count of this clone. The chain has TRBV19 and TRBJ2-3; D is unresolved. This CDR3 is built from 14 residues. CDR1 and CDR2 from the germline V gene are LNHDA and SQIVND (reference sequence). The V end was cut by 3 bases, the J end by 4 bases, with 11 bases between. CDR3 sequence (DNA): TGTGCCAGTAGTATTTCTGCTGGCGCAGATACGCAGTATTTT. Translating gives CASSISAGADTQYF.

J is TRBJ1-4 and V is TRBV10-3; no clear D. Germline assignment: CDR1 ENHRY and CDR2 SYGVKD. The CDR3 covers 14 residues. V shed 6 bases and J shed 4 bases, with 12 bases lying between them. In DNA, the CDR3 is TGTGCCATCAGCGACGGTTGGGGTAATGAAAAACTGTTTTTT. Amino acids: CAISDGWGNEKLFF.